A single sample is the source of the 26 T cell receptor beta chains below, sequenced in a study of blood T cell repertoires in COVID-19. The repertoire was sequenced with immunoSEQ multiplex PCR; TCRdb's copy has only in-frame clones and lacks some. The table has about 120,000 clones, 70% to 80% seen once. Sequenced: peripheral blood. The receptors shown here come from a woman older than 75 with acute or convalescent COVID-19.

V usage is TRBV5-1 and J usage is TRBJ2-3; 8 bases match TRBD2. V was pared by 4 bases and J by 6 bases, with 7 bases of the junction left unmatched. Germline loops: CDR1 SGHRS, CDR2 YFSETQ. CDR3 length: 14 residues. Here the CDR3 reads CASSPRTSSDTQYF. The CDR3 DNA sequence: TGCGCCAGCAGCCCACGGACTAGCAGTGATACGCAGTATTTT.

The rearrangement uses TRBV5-1 and TRBJ2-3; 12 nucleotides line up with TRBD2. There are 16 residues in the CDR3. The germline V gene encodes CDR1 SGHRS and CDR2 YFSETQ. V lost 4 bases to trimming and J lost 3 bases; unmatched junction nucleotides: 6. CDR3 sequence: CASSPRLAGATDTQYF. In DNA, the CDR3 is TGCGCCAGCAGCCCTAGACTAGCGGGGGCGACAGATACGCAGTATTTT.

The V and J genes are TRBV6-5 and TRBJ1-1; D unresolved. The germline CDR1 and CDR2 sequences are MNHEY and SVGAGI. CDR3 length equals 14 residues. Trimming cost V 10 bases and J 3 bases, with 18 bases left between them. The CDR3 bases are TGTGCCATCTATGGGAGGTCGAGACACACTGAAGCTTTCTTT. As protein: CAIYGRSRHTEAFF.

This clone is a singleton in its sample. J is TRBJ2-7 and V is TRBV19, with D possibly TRBD2 on 6 matching bases. This CDR3 spans 14 amino acids. Germline V CDR1 and CDR2: LNHDA, SQIVND (reference sequence). Trimming left V 7 bases short and J 6 bases short, with 19 bases between. This chain's CDR3 is CASNPSVWTSEQYF. In nucleotides, the CDR3 is TGTGCCAGTAACCCTAGCGTCTGGACTTCCGAGCAGTACTTC. The full variable domain, with the rest looked up from reference TRBV19 and TRBJ2-7, is DGGITQSPKYLFRKEGQNVTLSCEQNLNHDAMYWYRQDPGQGLRLIYYSQIVNDFQKGDIAEGYSVSREKKESFPLTVTSAQKNPTAFYLCASNPSVWTSEQYFGPGTRLTVT.

CDR3: CASSMAYSLPGTEAFF. In DNA form, the CDR3 reads TGTGCCAGTAGTATGGCCTACAGCCTGCCAGGGACTGAAGCTTTCTTT. The chain employs TRBV19 and TRBJ1-1, with D maybe TRBD1 (5 bases). The CDR3 is 16 residues long. V was clipped by 3 bases and J by 5 bases, with 19 bases between them. Germline V gene lookup returns CDR1 LNHDA and CDR2 SQIVND (reference sequence).

The chain has TRBV21-1 and TRBJ1-1; the table's TRBD1 call for D was not verified on the DNA. TRBV21-1 is deemed a pseudogene. The CDR3 loop spans 17 amino acids. CDR3 amino acids: CASSKVISGQRNTEAFF. The CDR3 coding sequence is TGTGCCAGCAGCAAAGTGATTTCGGGACAGAGAAATACTGAAGCTTTCTTT.

The rearrangement joins TRBV19 to TRBJ1-5; perhaps TRBD1 as D (5 bases). With 2 bases removed from V and 1 base from J, the gap between germline ends came to 9 bases. The CDR3 has 15 residues. Germline-derived CDR1 and CDR2 are LNHDA and SQIVND (reference sequence). CDR3 DNA sequence: TGTGCCAGTAGTATAAGACAGTCAAGCAATCAGCCCCAGCATTTT. It specifies CASSIRQSSNQPQHF.

This chain uses TRBV5-1 with TRBJ2-3, with 10 bases matching TRBD1. The germline V gene has CDR1 SGHRS and CDR2 YFSETQ. The V segment lost 4 bases and the J segment 4 bases; nucleotides outside the gene matches: 3. CDR3 size: 14 residues. The DNA of the CDR3 is TGCGCCAGCAGCCTGGGACAGGGGCCAGATACGCAGTATTTT. Amino acids: CASSLGQGPDTQYF.

V gene TRBV7-8 combines with J gene TRBJ2-3, with 7 positions matching TRBD2. There are 16 residues in the CDR3. From germline, CDR1 is SGHVS and CDR2 FQNEAQ. V dropped 1 base and J dropped 2; count of bases not matched to a gene: 6. CDR3 region: CASSLGRLALTDTQYF. The CDR3, as DNA: TGTGCCAGCAGCTTAGGAAGACTAGCTCTCACAGATACGCAGTATTTT.

This rearrangement joins TRBV5-5 to TRBJ1-5; the D gene is possibly TRBD1 (5 bases). Germline V gene sequence: CDR1 SGHKS, CDR2 YYEKEE (reference sequence). The CDR3 spans 16 residues. V dropped 0 bases and J dropped 6 bases, with 16 bases sitting between them. The CDR3 protein is CASSLVGAAGGQPQHF. Written as DNA, the CDR3 is TGTGCCAGCAGCTTGGTCGGGGCAGCGGGTGGTCAGCCCCAGCATTTT.

This sequence joins TRBV21-1 and TRBJ1-1; the table's D call, TRBD1, was not checked against the DNA. TRBV21-1 is a pseudogene locus. The CDR3 loop spans 18 amino acids. The CDR3 is CASSKARGDRPLNTEAFF. In DNA, the CDR3 is TGTGCCAGCAGCAAAGCGCGAGGGGACAGACCCCTGAACACTGAAGCTTTCTTT.

This clone was counted only a few times. The chain links TRBV4-3 to TRBJ1-2; no clear D gene. V dropped 1 base and J dropped 4 bases, with 13 bases sitting between them. CDR1 is LGHNA and CDR2 is YSLEER in the germline V gene. CDR3 length: 15 amino acids. CDR3 DNA sequence: TGCGCCAGCAGCCAAGGACTAAATGTGGCCTATGGCTACACCTTC. Its protein product is CASSQGLNVAYGYTF.

The CDR3 reads CASSNRVTGELFF. The CDR3 DNA reads as TGTGCCAGCAGTAACAGGGTCACCGGGGAGCTGTTTTTT. The chain employs TRBV2 and TRBJ2-2, with D perhaps matching TRBD1 (6 bases). The CDR3 has 13 residues. V was cut by 5 bases and J by 4 bases, with 8 bases left in between. The V gene's germline CDR1 is SNHLY and CDR2 FYNNEI.

The rearrangement uses TRBV29-1 and TRBJ1-4; D gene uncertain. Per germline, CDR1 SQVTM and CDR2 ANQGSEA. This CDR3 is 12 amino acids long. V was clipped by 5 bases and J by 8 bases, with 12 bases between them. The CDR3 loop reads CSVLPTGEKLFF. CDR3 bases: TGCAGCGTTCTTCCTACGGGGGAAAAACTGTTTTTT. The full variable domain, in which reference TRBV29-1 and TRBJ1-4 provide the parts outside the CDR3, is SAVISQKPSRDICQRGTSLTIQCQVDSQVTMMFWYRQQPGQSLTLIATANQGSEATYESGFVIDKFPISRPNLTFSTLTVSNMSPEDSSIYLCSVLPTGEKLFFGSGTQLSVL.

This clone has only one observation. This rearrangement joins TRBV4-2 to TRBJ2-7; perhaps TRBD2 as D (6 bases). Trimming shortened V by 1 base and J by 3 bases, and 13 bases separated the two germline ends. The CDR3 runs to 15 residues. Per the germline V gene, CDR1 is LGHNA and CDR2 is YNFKEQ. The CDR3 spells CASSQGPGGRYEQYF. The CDR3, as DNA: TGTGCCAGCAGCCAAGGTCCCGGAGGGCGCTACGAGCAGTACTTC.

V gene TRBV5-6 combines with J gene TRBJ2-3; 7 bases are a match to TRBD2. V lost 1 base and J lost 5; bases outside the gene matches: 7. The CDR3 totals 15 residues. Germline lookup yields CDR1 SGHDT and CDR2 YYEEEE. The CDR3 protein is CASSLTPGGGDTQYF. DNA of the CDR3: TGTGCCAGCAGCTTGACCCCGGGAGGTGGAGATACGCAGTATTTT.

On this clone itself: One end of the junction fails to match germline, which may point to a read error. The chain carries TRBV7-6 and TRBJ1-1; the D is unclear. The CDR3 consists of 15 residues. Germline CDR1 SGHVS, CDR2 FNYEAQ. The CDR3 reads CASSLVSTPDTEAFF. Here the CDR3 DNA reads TGTGCCAGCAGTTTAGTATCGACACCGGACACTGAAGCTTTCTTT.

V is TRBV9 and J is TRBJ2-7; 9 bases are shared with TRBD1. The CDR3 runs 16 residues. The ends lost 3 bases at V and 4 bases at J; junction bases unmatched: 11. Looked up from germline, CDR1 is SGDLS and CDR2 is YYNGEE. The CDR3 loop reads CASSARIGTGLYEQYF. CDR3 sequence (DNA): TGTGCCAGCAGCGCAAGGATCGGGACAGGGCTTTACGAGCAGTACTTC.

V usage is TRBV7-2 and J usage is TRBJ2-3, with TRBD1 as a possible D gene (6 bases). This CDR3 region has 14 residues. The V gene's germline CDR1 is SGHTA and CDR2 FQGNSA. V was pared by 5 bases and J by 6 bases, with 15 bases between. CDR3 sequence: CASSLAGDADTQYF. CDR3 coding DNA: TGTGCCAGCAGCCTCGCAGGGGATGCGGATACGCAGTATTTT.

The chain couples TRBV9 to TRBJ2-1; 8 nucleotides line up with TRBD2. CDR1 SGDLS and CDR2 YYNGEE come from the germline V gene. V gave up 3 bases and J gave up 4 bases; unmatched junction bases: 9. The CDR3 is 16 amino acids. Written as DNA, the CDR3 is TGTGCCAGCAGCGCGTCGGGCGGGAGGTCTTACAATGAGCAGTTCTTC. It yields the protein CASSASGGRSYNEQFF.

The chain is built from TRBV4-1 and TRBJ1-4, with 9 bases identical to TRBD1. Germline CDR1 is MGHRA and CDR2 is YSYEKL. V lost 3 bases and J lost 0; bases outside the gene matches: 11. The CDR3 is 19 amino acids. The CDR3 DNA reads as TGCGCCAGCAGCCAGAAAGTGACAGGGGGGGACGCAACTAATGAAAAACTGTTTTTT. This translates into CASSQKVTGGDATNEKLFF.

This clone was seen only a few times. The V and J genes are TRBV11-2 and TRBJ1-5; unclear D gene. CDR3 size: 15 residues. V lost 0 bases, J lost 2 bases, and 8 bases lay in between. Germline CDR1 and CDR2: SGHAT and FQNNGV. The CDR3: CASSLDYGGNQPQHF. For the CDR3, the DNA is TGTGCCAGCAGCTTAGATTACGGGGGCAATCAGCCCCAGCATTTT.

The rearrangement joins TRBV6-1 to TRBJ1-1; D is unclear. The CDR3 is 15 residues long. Per the germline V gene, CDR1 is MNHNS and CDR2 is SASEGT. Trimming shortened V by 3 bases and J by 8 bases, and 19 bases separated the two germline ends. The CDR3 spells CASSEAYQVVTEAFF. The DNA of the CDR3 is TGTGCCAGCAGTGAGGCTTATCAAGTTGTTACCGAAGCTTTCTTT.

This chain connects TRBV5-1 to TRBJ1-3; no firm D call. V shed 4 bases and J shed 2 bases, with 16 bases lying between them. The CDR3 is 16 residues long. The V gene's germline CDR1 is SGHRS and CDR2 YFSETQ. CDR3 DNA sequence: TGCGCCAGCAGCCCCGATTGGGGAGGCGCTGGAAACACCATATATTTT. It is translated as CASSPDWGGAGNTIYF.

This chain uses TRBV5-4 with TRBJ1-2, with a weak D call TRBD1 (5 bases). The CDR3 has 13 residues. V was shortened by 2 bases and J by 7 bases, with 12 bases between the two germline ends. Germline CDR1 reads SGHNT; CDR2 reads YYREEE (reference sequence). CDR3 sequence reads: CASSLTGDAGYTF. The DNA of the CDR3 is TGTGCCAGCAGCTTAACGGGGGATGCTGGCTACACCTTC.

This sequence joins TRBV30 and TRBJ1-1; TRBD1 matches 12 bases. Losses at the gene ends were 2 bases for V and 8 bases for J; bases not matched to a gene: 6. The CDR3 totals 14 residues. The germline gives CDR1 GTSNPN, CDR2 SVGIG (reference sequence). CDR3 DNA sequence: TGTGCCTGGAGTCGGGGACAGGGGGCATGGGAAGCTTTCTTT. Translated: CAWSRGQGAWEAFF.